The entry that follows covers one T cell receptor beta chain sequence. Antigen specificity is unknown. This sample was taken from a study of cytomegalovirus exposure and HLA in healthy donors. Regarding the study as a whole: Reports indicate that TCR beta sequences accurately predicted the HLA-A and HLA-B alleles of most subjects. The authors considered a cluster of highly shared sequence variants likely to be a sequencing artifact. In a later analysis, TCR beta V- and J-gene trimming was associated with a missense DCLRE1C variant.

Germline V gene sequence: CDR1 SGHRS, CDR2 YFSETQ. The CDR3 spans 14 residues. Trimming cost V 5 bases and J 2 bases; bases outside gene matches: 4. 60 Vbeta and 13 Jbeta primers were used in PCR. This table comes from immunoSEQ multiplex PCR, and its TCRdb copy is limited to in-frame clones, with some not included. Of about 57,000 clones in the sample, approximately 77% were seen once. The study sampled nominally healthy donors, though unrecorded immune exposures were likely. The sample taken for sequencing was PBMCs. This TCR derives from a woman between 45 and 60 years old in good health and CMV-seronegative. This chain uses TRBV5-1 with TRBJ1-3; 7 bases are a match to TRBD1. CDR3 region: CASSKDRPGNTIYF. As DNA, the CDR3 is TGCGCCAGCAGTAAGGACAGGCCTGGAAACACCATATATTTT.